Listed below are T cell receptor beta chains from one sample, sequenced in a study of blood T cell repertoires in COVID-19. Sequenced by immunoSEQ multiplex PCR; TCRdb stores in-frame clones only, minus some. In the table there are approximately 100,000 clones, around 85% of which are singletons. The material sequenced was peripheral blood. These receptors originate from an older woman with acute or convalescent COVID-19. CDR3s include the opening cysteine and the closing phenylalanine or tryptophan. Each record gives: clone size, V gene, D gene, J gene, CDR3 DNA, CDR3 protein. D genes are given only for firm matches. Size is omitted from some rows. Given values are once, few, many or a class for expanded clones.

.,TRBV18,.,TRBJ1-3,TGTGCCAGCTCACCAAGCCAACAGGCCAACACCATATATTTT,CASSPSQQANTIYF
.,TRBV28,.,TRBJ1-5,TGTGCCAGCAGTCGGAGGCAGCCCCAGCATTTT,CASSRRQPQHF
few,TRBV4-1,.,TRBJ1-6,TGCGCCAGCAGCCAAACGCTCGCCCTAGTCAGTTCACCCCTCCACTTT,CASSQTLALVSSPLHF
.,TRBV6-5,.,TRBJ2-2,TGTGCCAGCAGTTACTCCATGGACAGGAACACCGGGGAGCTGTTTTTT,CASSYSMDRNTGELFF
.,TRBV5-1,TRBD1,TRBJ2-3,TGCGCCAGCAGTTGGGGACAGGGGACAGATACGCAGTATTTT,CASSWGQGTDTQYF
.,TRBV3-1/TRBV3-2,TRBD1,TRBJ1-5,TGTGCCAGCAGCCAAACCGGGACAGGGGGTTCGCGCAATCAGCCCCAGCATTTT,CASSQTGTGGSRNQPQHF
.,TRBV9,TRBD2,TRBJ2-2,TGTGCCAGCAGCGCAGCGGGACTAGCGGGGTCAACCGGGGAGCTGTTTTTT,CASSAAGLAGSTGELFF
.,TRBV2,TRBD1,TRBJ1-4,TGTGCCAGCAGGGACCTAGACAGGGACAAAGAAAAACTGTTTTTT,CASRDLDRDKEKLFF
.,TRBV18,TRBD1,TRBJ1-4,TGTGCCAGCTCACCATCCCCAGGGGGCTTGGGGATGGGTGAAAAACTGTTTTTT,CASSPSPGGLGMGEKLFF
once,TRBV18,.,TRBJ2-5,TGTGCCAGCTGTCGGGGGCAAGAGACCCAGTACTTC,CASCRGQETQYF
once,TRBV7-3,.,TRBJ2-1,TGTGCCAGCAGCTCTCAGGGGCAGGACTACAATGAGCAGTTCTTC,CASSSQGQDYNEQFF
.,TRBV12-3/TRBV12-4,.,TRBJ1-1,TGTGCCAGCAAACTGGGAGGGGACACTGAAGCTTTCTTT,CASKLGGDTEAFF
few,TRBV27,.,TRBJ1-2,TGTGCCAGCAGCAACCCCCGGGGAGGGGACTATGGCTACACCTTC,CASSNPRGGDYGYTF
.,TRBV5-1,TRBD1,TRBJ1-2,TGCGCCAGCAGCTCCACAGGGGGCGACTATGGCTACACCTTC,CASSSTGGDYGYTF
few,TRBV30,.,TRBJ1-5,TGTGCCTGGAGATCGGGGTTCGACGGTGGTCAGCCCCAGCATTTT,CAWRSGFDGGQPQHF
few,TRBV18,TRBD2,TRBJ2-2,TGTGCCAGCTCACCGGGACTAGGGCGACCGGAGCTGTTTTTT,CASSPGLGRPELFF
once,TRBV11-2,.,TRBJ1-3,TGTGCCAGCCGACTCTACTCTGGAAACACCATATATTTT,CASRLYSGNTIYF
once,TRBV4-1,.,TRBJ1-4,TGCGCCAGCAGCCAAGATTACGGGTTTGGCGAAAAACTGTTTTTT,CASSQDYGFGEKLFF
.,TRBV19,.,TRBJ1-5,TGTGCCAGTAGTATGAGGGGGTATAGCAATCAGCCCCAGCATTTT,CASSMRGYSNQPQHF
.,TRBV3-1/TRBV3-2,.,TRBJ2-1,TGTGCCAGCAGCCAAGTTTGGGGACTCCCGGGAAATGAGCAGTTCTTC,CASSQVWGLPGNEQFF
.,TRBV7-3,TRBD2,TRBJ2-7,TGTGCCAGCAGCTTGGAGCGGGGGGCCTCCTACGAGCAGTACTTC,CASSLERGASYEQYF
.,TRBV6-2/TRBV6-3,.,TRBJ1-2,TGTGCCAGCAGTGTCAGCGTCTATGGCTACACCTTC,CASSVSVYGYTF
.,TRBV5-1,.,TRBJ1-1,TGCGCCAGCAGCAACCCAGGGGTGGCCACTGAAGCTTTCTTT,CASSNPGVATEAFF
once,TRBV5-6,.,TRBJ1-3,TGTGCCAGCAGCTTGGTGGCAGCTGGAAACACCATATATTTT,CASSLVAAGNTIYF
.,TRBV12-1,.,TRBJ2-5,TGTGCCCGGCGGCTAGCGGGGGGGCCCGGAGAGACCCAGTACTTC,CARRLAGGPGETQYF
.,TRBV6-5,TRBD1,TRBJ1-1,TGTGCCAGCAGTTATCGGCAGGGGGGTAAGAACACTGAAGCTTTCTTT,CASSYRQGGKNTEAFF
.,TRBV19,TRBD1,TRBJ1-4,TGTGCCAGTAGTCCCGGGACAGGGTGGGATGAAAAACTGTTTTTT,CASSPGTGWDEKLFF
.,TRBV30,TRBD1,TRBJ1-1,TGTGCCTCGGACAGGGCGGTCACTGAAGCTTTCTTT,CASDRAVTEAFF
.,TRBV7-2,.,TRBJ1-2,TGTGCCAGCGCCCTCCAGGGGCCAGTGAATGGCTACACCTTC,CASALQGPVNGYTF
few,TRBV2,TRBD2,TRBJ2-5,TGTGCCAGCAGTGGAGGCGGGGGGTGGTTACAAGAGACCCAGTACTTC,CASSGGGGWLQETQYF
.,TRBV19,.,TRBJ1-5,TGTGCCAGTAGTATAGGACACACGGCCCAGCATTTT,CASSIGHTAQHF
.,TRBV4-1,TRBD1,TRBJ2-7,TGCGCCAGCAGCAAACCGGGACAGGCTTTCGAGCAGTACTTC,CASSKPGQAFEQYF
.,TRBV3-1/TRBV3-2,.,TRBJ1-2,TGTGCCAGCAGCCAACTCAGGGCCAGCTATGGCTACACCTTC,CASSQLRASYGYTF
.,TRBV28,TRBD1,TRBJ1-6,TGTGCCAGCAGCTCGCCGGACAGGAGCAATTCACCCCTCCACTTT,CASSSPDRSNSPLHF
.,TRBV11-3,.,TRBJ2-5,TGTGCCAGCAGTAGAGGGAGGAGTTCCGAGACCCAGTACTTC,CASSRGRSSETQYF
.,TRBV10-3,TRBD2,TRBJ2-1,TGTGCCATATCTGTTAGCGGGGGGGGCTCCTACAATGAGCAGTTCTTC,CAISVSGGGSYNEQFF